Sequencing of this T cell receptor beta chain was carried out in a study of beta chain features in type 1 diabetes. Trimming cost V 0 bases and J 2 bases, with 13 bases left between them. Germline loops: CDR1 LNHNV, CDR2 YYDKDF (reference sequence). This CDR3 is built from 16 residues. Sorting of CD4+ naive, central memory, regulatory and stem cell-like memory cells was performed via CD45RO/CCR7/CD25/CD127/CD95/CD27. Purity exceeding 98% was reached by all sorted populations. The study reverse transcribed the entire isolated RNA, so it sequenced expressed TCRB transcripts. Repertoires were generated with immunoSEQ multiplex PCR, while TCRdb's copy carries only in-frame clones and drops some. This sample carries some 280,000 clones, roughly an eighth of them seen once, and the ten largest clones take around 0.016%. Of note for this clone: Its target is not known.

The study, taken as a whole, reports: The study found moderately but significantly shorter TCRB CDR3s in all four CD4+ subsets of Type 1 diabetes patients. A closer apparent resemblance between naive, central memory and Treg TCRB repertoires was seen in patients than in healthy donors.

The TCR sequence derives from a man aged 30 to 39 with type 1 diabetes. Sequencing was carried out using naive CD4+ T cells from blood. The V call is TRBV15, the J call TRBJ2-5; tentatively, D is TRBD2 (6 bases). CDR3 in DNA: TGTGCCACCAGCAGAGATCATAGTAGCGGACAAGAGACCCAGTACTTC. Translation: CATSRDHSSGQETQYF.